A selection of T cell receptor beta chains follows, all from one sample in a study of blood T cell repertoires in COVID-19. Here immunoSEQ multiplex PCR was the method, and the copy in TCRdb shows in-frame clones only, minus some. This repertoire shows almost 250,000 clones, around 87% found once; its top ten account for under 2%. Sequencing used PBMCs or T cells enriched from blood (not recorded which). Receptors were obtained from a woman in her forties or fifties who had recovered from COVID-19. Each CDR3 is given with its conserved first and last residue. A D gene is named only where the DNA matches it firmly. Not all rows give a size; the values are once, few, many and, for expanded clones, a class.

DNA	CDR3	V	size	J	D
TGTGCCAGCAGCACCCGTACCGTAGCGGGCACCGGGGAGCTGTTTTTT	CASSTRTVAGTGELFF	TRBV11-2	once	TRBJ2-2	TRBD2
TGTGCCAGCAGCCCTCTCGGGGGACTAGCGGGTGGGGCCTCCTACGAGCAGTACTTC	CASSPLGGLAGGASYEQYF	TRBV7-2	NA	TRBJ2-7	TRBD2
TGTGCCAGTAGTATCTGGAGGGCCGGGGAGCTGTTTTTT	CASSIWRAGELFF	TRBV19	NA	TRBJ2-2	NA
TGTGCCAGCAGCACCCGAGCTAGCGGGGCCTACGAGCAGTACTTC	CASSTRASGAYEQYF	TRBV7-8	NA	TRBJ2-7	TRBD2
TGTGCCAGCAGCGTAGGAGACAGGGGGAGCTACAATGAGCAGTTCTTC	CASSVGDRGSYNEQFF	TRBV9	NA	TRBJ2-1	TRBD1
TGTGCCAGCATCCACGGGGACAGGGAAACGCAGCCCCAGCATTTT	CASIHGDRETQPQHF	TRBV28	medium-sized	TRBJ1-5	TRBD1
TGTGCCAGCAGCAAGGGACACTCTAGCAATCAGCCCCAGCATTTT	CASSKGHSSNQPQHF	TRBV5-5	few	TRBJ1-5	NA
TGTGCCAGCAGCTTACTGGGGCCAGTGTATCTAGAGCAGTACTTC	CASSLLGPVYLEQYF	TRBV7-2	once	TRBJ2-7	NA
TGTGCCAGCAGCCAAGGGGACACTGAGCAGTTCTTC	CASSQGDTEQFF	TRBV3-1/TRBV3-2	once	TRBJ2-1	NA
TGTGCCAGCAGCTTACCGACTAGGCGGGAGACCCAGTACTTC	CASSLPTRRETQYF	TRBV5-4	NA	TRBJ2-5	NA
TGTGCCAGCAAAGTTGGCGGATCCTACGAGCAGTACTTC	CASKVGGSYEQYF	TRBV6-5	NA	TRBJ2-7	NA
TGTGCCAGCACACAAGGAGGGAATCAGCCCCAGCATTTT	CASTQGGNQPQHF	TRBV28	once	TRBJ1-5	NA
TGTGCCAGCAGTGACACCGGGGGGAACTATGGCTACACCTTC	CASSDTGGNYGYTF	TRBV6-1	NA	TRBJ1-2	NA
TGTGCCAGCAGCCTCTGGGGTAGCGGCTACAATGAGCAGTTCTTC	CASSLWGSGYNEQFF	TRBV14	NA	TRBJ2-1	NA
TGTGCCAGCTCACCTATCCCGGGACTAAAATTCTACGAGCAGTACTTC	CASSPIPGLKFYEQYF	TRBV18	NA	TRBJ2-7	TRBD2
TGCGCCAGCAGCCAAGAGCACTCGATAATGTACAATGAGCAGTTCTTC	CASSQEHSIMYNEQFF	TRBV4-3	NA	TRBJ2-1	NA
TGCGCCAGCAGCTCGAACCTCCATACCGGCTATGGCTACACCTTC	CASSSNLHTGYGYTF	TRBV5-1	NA	TRBJ1-2	NA